The sequence of this TCR beta chain was determined in a study of immune evolution from preneoplasia to lung adenocarcinoma. Study results and limitations: Later-stage lesions appeared to have more T cells, more diversity, less clonality.

As concerns this clone: The antigen is unknown.

This table comes from immunoSEQ multiplex PCR, and its TCRdb copy is limited to in-frame clones, with some not included. In the table there are tens of thousands of clones, under 80% of which are singletons. The TCR comes from a person in their sixties or seventies with lung adenocarcinoma. Sequencing was done on a sample of FFPE invasive lung adenocarcinoma tissue.

CDR3 sequence (DNA): TGTGCCAGCAGCCCATATCGGAGCAATGAGCAGTTCTTC. Translation: CASSPYRSNEQFF. This chain connects TRBV7-2 to TRBJ2-1; D is unclear. This CDR3 is built from 13 residues. The V gene's germline CDR1 is SGHTA and CDR2 FQGNSA. Trimming took 5 bases from V and 6 from J, leaving 11 bases between them.